The 21 T cell receptor beta chains reported below all come from one sample, sequenced in a study of blood T cell repertoires in COVID-19. The table came from immunoSEQ multiplex PCR; TCRdb's copy has only in-frame clones and leaves some out. The table lists some 200,000 clones, around 86% of them singletons. Sequencing was carried out using PBMCs or T cells enriched from blood (not recorded which). The receptor source for this set is a woman aged 40-49 years with acute COVID-19.

This rearrangement joins TRBV6-2 or TRBV6-3 to TRBJ1-3; D remains unclear. CDR1 is MNHEY and CDR2 is SVGEGT in the germline V gene. The CDR3 covers 15 residues. The ends were cut back, 5 bases at V and 3 bases at J, with 14 bases in the middle. The CDR3 region has the DNA TGTGCCAGCAGTGGAGGACTCTTTAGTGGAAACACCATATATTTT. Its translation: CASSGGLFSGNTIYF.

The chain has TRBV18 and TRBJ2-1; a weak D match, TRBD1 (6 bases). V lost 4 bases and J lost 5, with 18 bases in between. Per germline, CDR1 KGHSH and CDR2 LQKENI. There are 16 residues in the CDR3. The DNA of the CDR3 is TGTGCCAGCTCACGAACATCCGGGACATTTGACAATGAGCAGTTCTTC. Protein sequence: CASSRTSGTFDNEQFF. The full variable domain, in which reference TRBV18 and TRBJ2-1 provide the parts outside the CDR3, is NAGVMQNPRHLVRRRGQEARLRCSPMKGHSHVYWYRQLPEEGLKFMVYLQKENIIDESGMPKERFSAEFPKEGPSILRIQQVVRGDSAAYFCASSRTSGTFDNEQFFGPGTRLTVL.

This chain links TRBV6-5 with TRBJ1-1; TRBD1 might be the D (5 bases). V was trimmed by 8 bases and J by 8 bases, leaving 15 bases between them. Looked up from germline, CDR1 is MNHEY and CDR2 is SVGAGI. This CDR3 contains 12 residues. The CDR3 loop reads CASSRQGAEAFF. CDR3 sequence (DNA): TGTGCCAGCTCTCGTCAGGGTGCCGAAGCTTTCTTT.

The rearrangement uses TRBV18 and TRBJ1-1, with TRBD1 matching over 7 bases. This CDR3 comprises 14 residues. J lost 3 bases, V lost 4 bases, and 5 bases had no gene match. Germline V gene data show CDR1 as KGHSH and CDR2 as LQKENI. CDR3 DNA: TGTGCCAGCTCACGACAGGGTTTGGACACTGAAGCTTTCTTT. This codes for CASSRQGLDTEAFF.

The chain couples TRBV6-2 or TRBV6-3 to TRBJ2-7; 13 bases line up with TRBD2. Trimming cost V 5 bases and J 6 bases; bases outside gene matches: 7. Germline V gene lookup returns CDR1 MNHEY and CDR2 SVGEGT. The CDR3 is 15 amino acids. CDR3 sequence (DNA): TGTGCCAGCAGTGGAACTAGCGGGGGGGCCGGCGAGCAGTACTTC. This codes for CASSGTSGGAGEQYF.

The chain combines TRBV6-4 with TRBJ2-7, with D maybe TRBD2 (5 bases). CDR1 MRHNA and CDR2 SNTAGT come from the germline V gene. The V end was cut by 0 bases, the J end by 2 bases, with 14 bases between. The CDR3 sequence is 16 residues long. This chain's CDR3 is CASSDSASSLTYEQYF. Written as DNA, the CDR3 is TGTGCCAGCAGTGACTCGGCTAGCTCTCTTACCTACGAGCAGTACTTC.

The gene calls are TRBV5-1 and TRBJ2-3; a weak D match, TRBD1 (6 bases). The CDR3 spans 12 residues. Trimming stripped 3 bases from V and 9 bases from J, with 11 bases between. Germline V gene sequence: CDR1 SGHRS, CDR2 YFSETQ. The CDR3 coding sequence is TGCGCCAGCAGCTGGGACACTGACACGCAGTATTTT. Translating gives CASSWDTDTQYF.

Of note for this clone: A junction boundary mismatches the germline segment, possibly from a read error. V and J are TRBV15 and TRBJ1-5; D call uncertain. CDR3 length equals 17 residues. The germline CDR1 and CDR2 sequences are LNHNV and YYDKDF (reference sequence). The CDR3 spells CATSRDSRGSSDQPQHF. In DNA, the CDR3 is TGTGCCACCAGCAGAGATTCAAGAGGGTCTAGCGATCAGCCCCAGCATTTT.

This sequence joins TRBV7-9 and TRBJ2-5; TRBD1 might be the D (5 bases). The CDR3 has 18 amino acids. Trimming took 0 bases from V and 5 from J, leaving 22 bases between them. The germline gives CDR1 SEHNR, CDR2 FQNEAQ (reference sequence). The CDR3 nucleotides read TGTGCCAGCAGCTTAGCAGGCAGGGCCGATTTATTGGGGGAGACCCAGTACTTC. It is translated as CASSLAGRADLLGETQYF.

The chain uses TRBV28 and TRBJ1-6; the match to TRBD1 covers 11 bases. The V gene's germline CDR1 is MDHEN and CDR2 SYDVKM. With 4 bases clipped from V and 7 bases from J, the junction kept 3 bases outside the gene matches. The CDR3 covers 15 residues. The CDR3 DNA reads TGTGCCAGCAGTTACCGGGACAGGGGGAATTCACCCCTCCACTTT. This encodes CASSYRDRGNSPLHF.

The table lists this clone with a few counts. The genes are TRBV19 and TRBJ2-1; 15 nucleotides agree with TRBD2. V was pared by 5 bases and J by 7 bases, with 24 bases of the junction left unmatched. CDR1 and CDR2 (germline): LNHDA, SQIVND (reference sequence). The CDR3 length is 22 residues. The CDR3 DNA reads as TGTGCCAGTAGTGAGTTTAAGTCCCCGGGACTAGCGGGGGGACGCCCCAGGAATGAGCAGTTCTTC. This sequence encodes CASSEFKSPGLAGGRPRNEQFF.

V usage is TRBV7-3 and J usage is TRBJ1-1, with D perhaps TRBD1 (5 bases). V dropped 0 bases and J dropped 1 base, with 6 bases sitting between them. Germline lookup yields CDR1 SGHTA and CDR2 FQGTGA. The CDR3 is 14 residues long. Written as DNA, the CDR3 is TGTGCCAGCAGCTTAACAGGGGAGAACACTGAAGCTTTCTTT. It encodes CASSLTGENTEAFF.

The chain uses TRBV3-1 (or the pseudogene TRBV3-2) and TRBJ1-3; possibly TRBD1 for D (5 bases). This CDR3 spans 16 amino acids. The V gene's germline CDR1 is LGHDT and CDR2 YNNKEL (reference sequence). Trimming stripped 4 bases from V and 0 bases from J, with 13 bases between. CDR3 DNA: TGTGCCAGCAGCCCCCCCAAGGGGCCCTCTGGAAACACCATATATTTT. This translates into CASSPPKGPSGNTIYF.

DNA for the CDR3: TGTGCCAGCAGTTATCCCGCAGGTTATGGCTACACCTTC. Translating it yields CASSYPAGYGYTF. The chain links TRBV6-5 to TRBJ1-2; D not certain. This CDR3 contains 13 residues. V lost 3 bases to trimming and J lost 5 bases, with 10 bases between them. In germline, CDR1 is MNHEY, CDR2 SVGAGI.

The chain is built from TRBV5-1 and TRBJ2-2; 7 bases agree with TRBD2. CDR1 SGHRS and CDR2 YFSETQ come from the germline V gene. The trim removed 2 bases at V and 0 bases at J, leaving 7 bases unmatched. CDR3 length: 17 amino acids. The CDR3 bases are TGCGCCAGCAGCTTCGATAGGGAGGGCGCGAACACCGGGGAGCTGTTTTTT. It yields the protein CASSFDREGANTGELFF.

The CDR3 loop reads CASSQGRTNYGYTF. CDR3 DNA sequence: TGTGCCAGCAGCCAAGGCAGGACTAACTATGGCTACACCTTC. The chain recombines TRBV3-1 (or the pseudogene TRBV3-2) with TRBJ1-2; D is unclear. There are 14 residues in the CDR3. Germline lookup yields CDR1 LGHDT and CDR2 YNNKEL (reference sequence). V was pared by 1 base and J by 0 bases, with 6 bases between.

The chain links TRBV30 to TRBJ1-1, with 7 bases fitting TRBD1. The ends lost 2 bases at V and 6 bases at J; junction bases unmatched: 9. Germline-derived CDR1 and CDR2 are GTSNPN and SVGIG (reference sequence). The CDR3 has 14 residues. CDR3 bases: TGTGCCTGGAGTTCGGACAGGTTAGGGGCTGAAGCTTTCTTT. Residues: CAWSSDRLGAEAFF.

In this sample, this clone turned up once. This CDR3 is CASSLESVTQYF. CDR3 sequence (DNA): TGTGCCAGCAGCTTAGAGTCAGTGACCCAGTACTTC. The chain uses TRBV7-9 and TRBJ2-5; no definite D call. V lost 1 base and J lost 7, with 7 bases in between. The CDR3 consists of 12 residues. Per the germline V gene, CDR1 is SEHNR and CDR2 is FQNEAQ (reference sequence).

This chain links TRBV5-4 with TRBJ1-1; tentatively, D is TRBD1 (5 bases). Per the germline V gene, CDR1 is SGHNT and CDR2 is YYREEE (reference sequence). Trimming pared 0 bases from V and 3 bases from J, leaving 6 bases between. The CDR3 loop spans 13 amino acids. The CDR3 sequence: CASSLDRYTEAFF. Here the CDR3 DNA reads TGTGCCAGCAGCTTGGACAGGTACACTGAAGCTTTCTTT.

This clone was seen a few times. The V and J genes are TRBV29-1 and TRBJ1-5; D call uncertain. CDR1 and CDR2 (germline): SQVTM, ANQGSEA. V lost 3 bases, J lost 6 bases, and 12 bases lay in between. The CDR3 covers 13 residues. CDR3 nucleotides: TGCAGCGTTGAGGCGGGTCGAGGTCAGCCCCAGCATTTT. Its translation: CSVEAGRGQPQHF.

J is TRBJ2-3 and V is TRBV6-6, with 7 bases identical to TRBD2. The CDR3 length is 13 residues. Germline V gene lookup returns CDR1 MNHNY and CDR2 SVGAGI (reference sequence). Trimming cost V 11 bases and J 1 base; bases outside gene matches: 6. CDR3 residues: CASRGRGTDTQYF. The CDR3 DNA sequence: TGTGCCTCCCGGGGGAGGGGCACAGATACGCAGTATTTT.